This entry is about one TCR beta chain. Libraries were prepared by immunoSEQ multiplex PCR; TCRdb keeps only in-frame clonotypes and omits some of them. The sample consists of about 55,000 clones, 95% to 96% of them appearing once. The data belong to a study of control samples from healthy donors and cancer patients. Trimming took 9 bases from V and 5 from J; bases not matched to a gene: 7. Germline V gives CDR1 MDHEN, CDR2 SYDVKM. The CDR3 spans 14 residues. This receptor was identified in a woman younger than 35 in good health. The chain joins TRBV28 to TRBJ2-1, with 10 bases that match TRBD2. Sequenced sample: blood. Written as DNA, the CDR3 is TGTGCCAGTTTAAGCGGGGGGGCAGACAATGAGCAGTTCTTC. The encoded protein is CASLSGGADNEQFF.